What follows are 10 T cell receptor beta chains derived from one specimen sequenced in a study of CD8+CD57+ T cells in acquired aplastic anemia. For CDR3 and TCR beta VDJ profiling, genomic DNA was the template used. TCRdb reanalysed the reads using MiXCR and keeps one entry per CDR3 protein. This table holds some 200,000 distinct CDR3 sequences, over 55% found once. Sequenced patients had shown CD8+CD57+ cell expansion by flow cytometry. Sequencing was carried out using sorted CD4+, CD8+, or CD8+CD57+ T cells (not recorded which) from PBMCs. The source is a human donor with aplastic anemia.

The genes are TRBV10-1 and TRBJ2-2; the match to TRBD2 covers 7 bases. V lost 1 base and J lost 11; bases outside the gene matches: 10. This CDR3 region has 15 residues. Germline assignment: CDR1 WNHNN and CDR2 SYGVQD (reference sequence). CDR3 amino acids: CASSELRGTLNELFF. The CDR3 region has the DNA TGCGCCAGCAGTGAGTTGCGGGGGACGCTAAATGAGCTGTTTTTT.

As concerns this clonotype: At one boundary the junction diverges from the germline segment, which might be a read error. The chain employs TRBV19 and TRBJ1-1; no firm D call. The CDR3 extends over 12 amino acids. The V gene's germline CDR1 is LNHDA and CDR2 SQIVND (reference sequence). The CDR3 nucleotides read TGTGTCAGTAGTATAGTCCCTTCTGAAGCTTTCTTT. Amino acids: CVSSIVPSEAFF.

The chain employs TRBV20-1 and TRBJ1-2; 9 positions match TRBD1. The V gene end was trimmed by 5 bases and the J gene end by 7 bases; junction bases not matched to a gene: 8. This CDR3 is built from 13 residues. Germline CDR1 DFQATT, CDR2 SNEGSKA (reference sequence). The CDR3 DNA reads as TGCAGTGCTGAGACTGGGACAGGGTCTGGCTACACCTTC. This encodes CSAETGTGSGYTF.

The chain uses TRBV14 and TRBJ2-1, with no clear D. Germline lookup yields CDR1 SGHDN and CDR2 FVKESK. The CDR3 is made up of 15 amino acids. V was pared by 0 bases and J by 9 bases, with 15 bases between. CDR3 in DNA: TGTGCCAGCAGCCAAGATCGAGCGTTGATTCGTGAGCAGTTCTTC. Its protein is CASSQDRALIREQFF.

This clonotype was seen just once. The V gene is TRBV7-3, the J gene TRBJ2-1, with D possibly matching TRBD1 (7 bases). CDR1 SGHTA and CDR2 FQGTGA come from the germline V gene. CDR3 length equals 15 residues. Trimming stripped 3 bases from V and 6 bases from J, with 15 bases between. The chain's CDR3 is CASSFRQGLLNEQFF. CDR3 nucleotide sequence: TGTGCCAGCAGCTTCAGACAGGGACTTCTCAATGAGCAGTTCTTC.

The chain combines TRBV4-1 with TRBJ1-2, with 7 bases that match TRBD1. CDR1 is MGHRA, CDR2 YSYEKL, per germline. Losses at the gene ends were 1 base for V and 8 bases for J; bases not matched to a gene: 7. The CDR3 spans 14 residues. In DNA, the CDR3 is TGCGCCAGCAGCCAAGTGGTACGGACAGGCGGCTACACCTTC. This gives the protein CASSQVVRTGGYTF.

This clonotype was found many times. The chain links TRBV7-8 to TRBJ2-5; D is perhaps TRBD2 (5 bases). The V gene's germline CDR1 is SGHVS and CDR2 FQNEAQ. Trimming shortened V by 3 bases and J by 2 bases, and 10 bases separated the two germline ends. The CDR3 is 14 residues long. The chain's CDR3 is CASSFIGGQETQYF. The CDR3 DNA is TGTGCCAGCAGCTTTATTGGCGGGCAAGAGACCCAGTACTTC.

The CDR3 DNA follows: TGTGCCAGTAGGGACGGGACAGGGGGTACAGATACGCAGTATTTT. It yields the protein CASRDGTGGTDTQYF. The chain links TRBV19 to TRBJ2-3, with 11 bases fitting TRBD1. This CDR3 is 15 amino acids long. Germline loops: CDR1 LNHDA, CDR2 SQIVND (reference sequence). Unmatched junction bases numbered 5, after V lost 6 bases and J lost 3 bases.

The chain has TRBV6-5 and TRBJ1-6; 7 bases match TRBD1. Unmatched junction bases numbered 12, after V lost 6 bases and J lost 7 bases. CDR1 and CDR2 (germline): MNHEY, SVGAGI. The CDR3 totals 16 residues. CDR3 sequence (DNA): TGTGCCAGCAGCCCCACCCGGGACAGACGAAATTCACCCCTCCACTTT. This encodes CASSPTRDRRNSPLHF.

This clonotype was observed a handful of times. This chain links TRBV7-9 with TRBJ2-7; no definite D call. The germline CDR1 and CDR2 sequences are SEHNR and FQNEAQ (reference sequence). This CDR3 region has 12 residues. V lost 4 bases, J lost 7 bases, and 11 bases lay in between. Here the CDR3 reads CASSSAPAEQYF. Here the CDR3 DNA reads TGTGCCAGCAGCTCCGCCCCGGCTGAGCAGTACTTC.